These 21 T cell receptor beta chains were all obtained from the same sample, sequenced in a study of shared T cell receptors in the human thymus. The assay was immunoSEQ multiplex PCR, and TCRdb's table has in-frame clones only and misses some. This sample carries roughly 560,000 clones, 70% to 80% of them seen once, and the ten largest clones take approximately 0.013%. These data were also filed under a second study, of human thymus T cells.

Sequences were obtained from thymocytes. The source of these receptors is a boy under three years old with a congenital heart defect.

CDR3 nucleotide sequence: TGTGCCAGCAGCCAGTTCGATCAGCCCCAGCATTTT. Its protein is CASSQFDQPQHF. This sequence joins TRBV11-2 and TRBJ1-5; no firm D call. The V gene's germline CDR1 is SGHAT and CDR2 FQNNGV. The CDR3 covers 12 residues. Trimming stripped 5 bases from V and 5 bases from J, with 7 bases between.

The CDR3 sequence is CASSAPGGRAKNIQYF. The CDR3 DNA reads as TGTGCCAGCAGCGCCCCTGGAGGGCGGGCCAAAAACATTCAGTACTTC. The V gene is TRBV5-6, the J gene TRBJ2-4; D might be TRBD2 (6 bases). V lost 4 bases and J lost 1, with 15 bases in between. CDR1 and CDR2 from the germline V gene are SGHDT and YYEEEE. CDR3 length equals 16 residues.

The rearrangement joins TRBV10-1 to TRBJ2-7, with 15 bases aligning to TRBD2. The CDR3 has 16 amino acids. Trimming took 4 bases from V and 1 from J; bases not matched to a gene: 2. Germline assignment: CDR1 WNHNN and CDR2 SYGVQD (reference sequence). Here the CDR3 DNA reads TGCGCCAGCAGTGGGGGGACTAGCGGGAGGTCCTACGAGCAGTACTTC. Translated, it gives CASSGGTSGRSYEQYF.

J is TRBJ2-1 and V is TRBV7-8; 7 bases agree with TRBD2. Trimming took 4 bases from V and 3 from J; bases not matched to a gene: 6. CDR1 and CDR2 (germline): SGHVS, FQNEAQ. The CDR3 has 15 amino acids. The CDR3 loop is CASSSARDYYNEQFF. CDR3 nucleotides: TGTGCCAGCAGCTCAGCCCGGGACTACTACAATGAGCAGTTCTTC. Drawing the rest from reference TRBV7-8 and TRBJ2-1, the complete variable domain is GAGVSQSPRYKVAKRGQDVALRCDPISGHVSLFWYQQALGQGPEFLTYFQNEAQLDKSGLPSDRFFAERPEGSVSTLKIQRTQQEDSAVYLCASSSARDYYNEQFFGPGTRLTVL.

The chain joins TRBV4-1 to TRBJ2-2, with D maybe TRBD2 (6 bases). The CDR3 is 17 residues long. The V and J ends lost 7 bases and 8 bases respectively, with 26 bases between them. Per germline, CDR1 MGHRA and CDR2 YSYEKL. CDR3 residues: CASTVGVGFPAGGELFF. In DNA form, the CDR3 reads TGCGCCAGCACCGTAGGGGTCGGGTTCCCAGCGGGTGGGGAGCTGTTTTTT.

The chain uses TRBV28 and TRBJ2-7, with a weak D call TRBD1 (6 bases). This CDR3 has 19 residues. Germline assignment: CDR1 MDHEN and CDR2 SYDVKM. Deletions cut 7 bases from V and 7 bases from J, with 35 bases between. The CDR3 sequence: CASMALFRTVCRDTQEQYF. For the CDR3, the DNA is TGTGCCAGCATGGCCTTGTTCCGGACCGTGTGCCGGGACACCCAGGAGCAGTACTTC.

This clone was counted a single time. The chain employs TRBV5-4 and TRBJ2-7; 10 bases match TRBD2. V dropped 0 bases and J dropped 4; count of bases not matched to a gene: 16. This CDR3 contains 19 residues. Germline loops: CDR1 SGHNT, CDR2 YYREEE (reference sequence). CDR3 protein: CASSLDGPSGSSTMYEQYF. DNA of the CDR3: TGTGCCAGCAGCTTGGATGGTCCTAGCGGGAGTTCGACTATGTACGAGCAGTACTTC.

The CDR3: CASSDRPYGYTF. CDR3 sequence (DNA): TGTGCCAGCAGCGACAGACCCTATGGCTACACCTTC. The chain combines TRBV28 with TRBJ1-2; a weak D match, TRBD1 (5 bases). The CDR3 contains 12 residues. The germline CDR1 and CDR2 sequences are MDHEN and SYDVKM. V was shortened by 6 bases and J by 4 bases, with 9 bases between the two germline ends.

This clone was observed a handful of times. V and J are TRBV4-3 and TRBJ2-7; D is undetermined. This CDR3 contains 12 residues. The germline CDR1 and CDR2 sequences are LGHNA and YSLEER. V was pared by 1 base and J by 7 bases, with 8 bases between. The DNA of the CDR3 is TGCGCCAGCAGCCAAGGATCGAGGGAGCAGTACTTC. Translating gives CASSQGSREQYF.

The chain employs TRBV4-1 and TRBJ2-3; 8 nucleotides align to TRBD2. The V segment lost 3 bases and the J segment 0 bases; nucleotides outside the gene matches: 5. CDR1 and CDR2 from the germline V gene are MGHRA and YSYEKL. The CDR3 covers 16 residues. In nucleotides, the CDR3 is TGCGCCAGCAGCCAGGCGCCTAGCGGGAGCACAGATACGCAGTATTTT. It specifies CASSQAPSGSTDTQYF.

This chain links TRBV6-5 with TRBJ2-5, with D perhaps matching TRBD1 (6 bases). The germline CDR1 and CDR2 sequences are MNHEY and SVGAGI. Trimming took 4 bases from V and 6 from J, leaving 18 bases between them. The CDR3 totals 15 residues. Here the CDR3 DNA reads TGTGCCAGCAGTTTCGGGACACCCCGTACCCAGACCCAGTACTTC. Its translation is CASSFGTPRTQTQYF.

The table lists this clone with a few counts. This chain uses TRBV6-5 with TRBJ1-1; TRBD1 is a possible D gene (6 bases). Per germline, CDR1 MNHEY and CDR2 SVGAGI. Trimming took 0 bases from V and 3 from J, leaving 14 bases between them. The CDR3 is 16 amino acids. The DNA for the CDR3 is TGTGCCAGCAGTTACTCGGGCCACAGGGTGGACACTGAAGCTTTCTTT. Amino acids: CASSYSGHRVDTEAFF.

V and J are TRBV10-3 and TRBJ2-3; the match to TRBD2 covers 8 bases. This CDR3 is built from 16 residues. V was pared by 11 bases and J by 0 bases, with 13 bases of the junction left unmatched. CDR1 and CDR2 from the germline V gene are ENHRY and SYGVKD. The CDR3 nucleotides read TGTGCCGCCGCGATAGCGGGAACCCCTAGCACAGATACGCAGTATTTT. This gives the protein CAAAIAGTPSTDTQYF.

The chain recombines TRBV7-2 with TRBJ1-2; 7 nucleotides agree with TRBD1. Germline CDR1 is SGHTA and CDR2 is FQGNSA. V lost 5 bases, J lost 4 bases, and 7 bases stayed unmatched. The CDR3 runs 14 residues. The CDR3: CASSHGTAIYGYTF. Written as DNA, the CDR3 is TGTGCCAGCAGCCACGGGACAGCTATCTATGGCTACACCTTC.

This sequence joins TRBV4-3 and TRBJ2-7; TRBD1 might be the D (5 bases). Germline CDR1 LGHNA, CDR2 YSLEER. Trimming removed 8 bases at V and 1 base at J, with 33 bases between. CDR3 size: 20 residues. The CDR3 bases are TGCGCCAGCCCCTGGACAAGCTTATTACCCACCTCTCATGGATCCTACGAGCAGTACTTC. It encodes CASPWTSLLPTSHGSYEQYF.

This chain links TRBV30 with TRBJ2-1, with D tentatively TRBD2 (7 bases). The CDR3 spans 14 residues. The germline gives CDR1 GTSNPN, CDR2 SVGIG (reference sequence). Written as DNA, the CDR3 is TGTGCGGGAGGGGGGGAGGAGTCCTACAATGAGCAGTTCTTC. It translates to CAGGGEESYNEQFF.

This chain joins TRBV28 and TRBJ1-2; TRBD1 might be the D (5 bases). The CDR3 is 15 amino acids. The V end was cut by 5 bases, the J end by 9 bases, with 22 bases between. Germline CDR1 MDHEN, CDR2 SYDVKM. CDR3 loop: CASSGKGLPWGRYTF. The CDR3 DNA sequence: TGTGCCAGCAGTGGTAAGGGGCTTCCCTGGGGTCGCTACACCTTC.

The chain carries TRBV5-4 and TRBJ2-7; 10 nucleotides agree with TRBD2. The CDR3 is 16 residues long. Germline lookup yields CDR1 SGHNT and CDR2 YYREEE (reference sequence). V shed 0 bases and J 7 bases; nucleotides not matched to a gene: 10. The DNA for the CDR3 is TGTGCCAGCAGCTTGGTGCGGGCTAGCGGGAGTAGGGAGCAGTACTTC. Protein product: CASSLVRASGSREQYF.

This clone was picked up one time. The chain has TRBV29-1 and TRBJ2-5; possibly TRBD2 for D (6 bases). Trimming left V 6 bases short and J 1 base short, with 15 bases between. Germline V lookup: CDR1 SQVTM, CDR2 ANQGSEA. The CDR3 is 14 amino acids. The CDR3: CSVGGVGVQETQYF. The DNA for the CDR3 is TGCAGCGTGGGGGGAGTCGGGGTCCAAGAGACCCAGTACTTC. The variable domain in full, completed from reference TRBV29-1 and TRBJ2-5, reads SAVISQKPSRDICQRGTSLTIQCQVDSQVTMMFWYRQQPGQSLTLIATANQGSEATYESGFVIDKFPISRPNLTFSTLTVSNMSPEDSSIYLCSVGGVGVQETQYFGPGTRLLVL.

V gene TRBV14 combines with J gene TRBJ2-7, with 7 bases that match TRBD1. The germline CDR1 and CDR2 sequences are SGHDN and FVKESK. CDR3 length: 14 amino acids. Trimming removed 0 bases from V and 6 bases from J; junction bases left unmatched: 5. The DNA of the CDR3 is TGTGCCAGCAGCCAAGACTGGGGACAGAGCGAGCAGTACTTC. Its protein is CASSQDWGQSEQYF.

This clone appeared a single time. The chain couples TRBV28 to TRBJ1-2; 8 positions match TRBD1. The CDR3 is 15 residues long. V lost 5 bases and J lost 8; bases outside the gene matches: 13. Germline V CDR1 and CDR2: MDHEN, SYDVKM. CDR3 amino acids: CASSLPSQGAGGYTF. The CDR3 region has the DNA TGTGCCAGCAGTCTACCCTCCCAGGGGGCGGGGGGCTACACCTTC.